This T cell receptor (beta chain) emerged from a study of response to subunit inactivated influenza vaccine. Each CDR3 protein is one row after TCRdb ran MiXCR on the RT-PCR reads. The sample yields 630,000 or so distinct CDR3 sequences, roughly 14% seen once. The specimen comprised PBMCs from blood, sampled approximately 13 days after vaccination. This receptor was taken from a man aged 45 to 65 who received an inactivated influenza vaccine.

The CDR3 coding sequence is TGTGCCAGCAGCTTTTGGATTTCTAATGAAAAACTGTTTTTT. Amino acid sequence: CASSFWISNEKLFF. The V gene is TRBV5-5, the J gene TRBJ1-4; D unresolved. With 2 bases removed from V and 3 bases from J, the gap between germline ends came to 8 bases. The CDR3 has 14 amino acids. Germline V gene lookup returns CDR1 SGHKS and CDR2 YYEKEE (reference sequence).